This T cell receptor beta chain stems from a study of control samples from healthy donors and cancer patients (dated by TCRdb to about 2020). As for this clone: Its antigen has not been determined. No much larger clone exists at a distance of one base, and base qualities are not known.

Receptors were amplified or captured by the immunoSEQ multiplex PCR assay. TCRdb retrieved this table from immuneACCESS and kept in-frame rearrangements only. Not all clones are present; in checked studies, unresolved V genes account for under half, and no reason is known for the remainder. Present in this sample are roughly 120,000 clones, roughly 91% of which were seen just once. The top ten constitute over 1.5% of the sample. The sequencing input was PBMCs. This TCR derives from a man aged 45-65 years with head and neck cancer.

The DNA is as follows: TGTGCCAGCAGCTTTGAAGGGACTCAGTACTTC. This sequence encodes CASSFEGTQYF. This sequence uses TRBV5-6 and TRBJ2-5; the D gene is perhaps TRBD2, on 6 matching bases. V lost 2 bases and J lost 11 bases; the stretch between them is 10 bases long. The CDR3 runs 11 amino acids, cysteine and phenylalanine included. Of all the DNA, just the CDR3 is kept, 33 bases in frame from base 1. The germline V gene gives CDR1 as SGHDT and CDR2 as YYEEEE.